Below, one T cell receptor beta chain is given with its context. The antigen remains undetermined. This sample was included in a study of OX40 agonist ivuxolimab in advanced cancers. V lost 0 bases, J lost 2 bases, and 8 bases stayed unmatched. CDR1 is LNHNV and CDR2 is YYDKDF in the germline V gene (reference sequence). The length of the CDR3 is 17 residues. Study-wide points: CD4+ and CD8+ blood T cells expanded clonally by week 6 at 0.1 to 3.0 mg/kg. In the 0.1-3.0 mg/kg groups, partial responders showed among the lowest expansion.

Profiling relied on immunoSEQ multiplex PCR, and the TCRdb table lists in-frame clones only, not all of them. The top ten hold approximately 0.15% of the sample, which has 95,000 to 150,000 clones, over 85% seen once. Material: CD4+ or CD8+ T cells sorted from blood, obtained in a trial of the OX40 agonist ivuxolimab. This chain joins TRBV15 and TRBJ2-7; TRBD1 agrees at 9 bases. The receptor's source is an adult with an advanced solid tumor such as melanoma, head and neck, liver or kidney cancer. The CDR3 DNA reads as TGTGCCACCAGCAGAGATACCGGACAGGGGACGGCCTACGAGCAGTACTTC. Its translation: CATSRDTGQGTAYEQYF.